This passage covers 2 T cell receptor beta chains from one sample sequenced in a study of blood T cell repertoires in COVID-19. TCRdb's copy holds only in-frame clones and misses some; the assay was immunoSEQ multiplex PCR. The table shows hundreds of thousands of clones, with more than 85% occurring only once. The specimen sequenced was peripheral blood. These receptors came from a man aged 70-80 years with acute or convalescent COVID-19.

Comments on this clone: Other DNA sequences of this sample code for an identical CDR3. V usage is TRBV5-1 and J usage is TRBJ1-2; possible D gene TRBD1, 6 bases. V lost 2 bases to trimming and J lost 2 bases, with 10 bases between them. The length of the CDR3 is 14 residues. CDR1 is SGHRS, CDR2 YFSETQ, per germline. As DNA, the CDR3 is TGCGCCAGCAGCTTAACGACAGGAAACTATGGCTACACCTTC. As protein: CASSLTTGNYGYTF.

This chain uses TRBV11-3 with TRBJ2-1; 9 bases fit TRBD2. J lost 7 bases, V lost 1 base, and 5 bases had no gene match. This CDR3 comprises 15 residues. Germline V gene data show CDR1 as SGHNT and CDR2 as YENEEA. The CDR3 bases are TGTGCCAGCAGCTTAGTGCGGGGGGGATTGAATGAGCAGTTCTTC. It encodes CASSLVRGGLNEQFF.